The rows below give T cell receptor beta chains drawn from one sample of a study of T cells in localized non-small cell lung cancer. Method: immunoSEQ multiplex PCR; TCRdb's copy keeps in-frame clones and lacks some. The sample carries about 52,000 clones, around nine tenths recorded once. Here the sequenced sample was PBMCs, taken before any cancer treatment. The receptor source for this set is a female donor with stage II lung adenocarcinoma. The CDR3 runs from the conserved cysteine through the conserved F or W. D genes are given only for firm matches. Size is omitted from some rows. Given values are once, few, many or a class for expanded clones.

D gene	clone size	V gene	J gene	CDR3 DNA	CDR3 protein
TRBD1	NA	TRBV5-4	TRBJ2-7	TGTGCCAGCAGCACTCAGACAGGGGGAAGGTACGAGCAGTACTTC	CASSTQTGGRYEQYF
TRBD1	NA	TRBV5-1	TRBJ2-1	TGCGCCAGCAGCTTGGTTACGGGACAGGGGGGTGGAAATGAGCAGTTCTTC	CASSLVTGQGGGNEQFF
TRBD1	once	TRBV2	TRBJ2-2	TGTGCCAGCAATTGGGCAGGGGGCACCACCGGGGAGCTGTTTTTT	CASNWAGGTTGELFF
NA	medium-sized	TRBV7-2	TRBJ2-6	TGTGCCAGCAGCTTAGCCAGTCCTGGGGCCAACGTCCTGACTTTC	CASSLASPGANVLTF
TRBD2	few	TRBV7-7	TRBJ2-5	TGTGCTAGCAGCCAAGGGACTAGCGGGGGCCAAGAGACCCAGTACTTC	CASSQGTSGGQETQYF
TRBD2	medium-sized	TRBV6-1	TRBJ2-7	TGTGCCAGCAGTGATGGGACTAGCGGGGGGGACGAGCAGTACTTC	CASSDGTSGGDEQYF
NA	NA	TRBV5-6	TRBJ2-3	TGTGCCAGCAGCTTGGTTCTCGCAACAGATACGCAGTATTTT	CASSLVLATDTQYF
TRBD2	NA	TRBV7-7	TRBJ2-5	TGTGCCAGCAGCTTAAGACTAGCGGGGGGCCAAGAGACCCAGTACTTC	CASSLRLAGGQETQYF
TRBD1	NA	TRBV6-6	TRBJ2-1	TGTGCCAGCAGTCCTCAGGGGGCTCGGGAGCAGTTCTTC	CASSPQGAREQFF
TRBD2	NA	TRBV5-1	TRBJ2-2	TGCGCCAGCAGCTTGGACCTAGCGGGGGGAGTGAAGACCGGGGAGCTGTTTTTT	CASSLDLAGGVKTGELFF
NA	NA	TRBV5-1	TRBJ2-3	TGCGCCAGCAGCTTAGGGGACTTCACTAGCACAGATACGCAGTATTTT	CASSLGDFTSTDTQYF
TRBD1	NA	TRBV19	TRBJ1-1	TGTGCCAGTAGTTCCCCCGGACAGGGGACCTATGAAGCTTTCTTT	CASSSPGQGTYEAFF
NA	NA	TRBV15	TRBJ1-1	TGTGCCACCAGCAGAGAAAGTAGGGGGATGGCTGAAGCTTTCTTT	CATSRESRGMAEAFF
TRBD1	NA	TRBV2	TRBJ2-7	TGTGCCAGCAGTCCTCGGGACAGGAGATCCTACGAGCAGTACTTC	CASSPRDRRSYEQYF
NA	NA	TRBV5-4	TRBJ2-7	TGTGCCAGCAGCTTCCTGGCAGGGCCCGAGCAGTACTTC	CASSFLAGPEQYF
NA	NA	TRBV6-5	TRBJ2-7	TGTGCCAGCAGTCCCTCCAGGGTCTACGAGCAGTACTTC	CASSPSRVYEQYF